This TCR beta chain emerged from a study of T cells in tumors after PD-1 blockade. Study details: A subset received ongoing vismodegib 150 mg daily alongside anti-PD-1 therapy. General study points: About 41% of tumor TCR clonotypes were also found in blood.

Using immunoSEQ multiplex PCR, the repertoire was profiled, and TCRdb retains in-frame clones only, with some absent. Of roughly 33,000 clones listed, about three quarters are singletons. Germline V lookup: CDR1 LGHNA, CDR2 YSLEER. The CDR3 sequence is 17 residues long. V was clipped by 0 bases and J by 1 base, with 15 bases between them. This clone rates as medium-sized. Its matching antigen is unknown. The rearrangement uses TRBV4-3 and TRBJ1-2; perhaps TRBD1 as D (5 bases). The specimen was PBMCs, collected before anti-PD-1 treatment. The sequence came from a human donor with basal cell carcinoma. The CDR3, as DNA: TGCGCCAGCAGCCAAGAAGGAGCTGGGGCCCGTAACTATGGCTACACCTTC. This gives the protein CASSQEGAGARNYGYTF.